A selection of T cell receptor beta chains follows, all from one sample in a study of identical twins. Using its own MiXCR run on the 5' RACE reads, TCRdb lists one record per CDR3 protein. Of around 240,000 distinct CDR3 sequences listed, approximately 10% are singletons. Sequencing was carried out using memory T cells sorted from blood. All receptors derive from a man aged 50 to 60 in good health. Each CDR3 is given with its conserved first and last residue.

v_gene | CDR3aa
TRBV24-1 | CATSGSSGNTIYF
TRBV6-1 | CASSPLGAASNQPQHF
TRBV5-6 | CASSSAVAGGPIGEQFF
TRBV29-1 | CSVQTGRGQPQHF
TRBV4-2 | CASSQDWGLSGNTIYF
TRBV15 | CATSSVRQNYEQYF
TRBV4-1 | CASSPGVDRGSTDTQYF
TRBV4-1 | CASSQDDGGAYEQYF
TRBV6-1 | CASSEVGGGFQETQYF
TRBV20-1 | CSASATTSGGLHFGTQYF
TRBV7-9 | CASSWGQVKDEKLFF
TRBV7-2 | CASSSPRTQAHEQYF
TRBV20-1 | CSASLRGSGGRSYNEQFF
TRBV28 | CASSPPAGGRYEQYF
TRBV11-2 | CASSLEPVDQPQHF
TRBV5-4 | CASSLAGQGNYGYTF
TRBV9 | CASSVGWRNSYNEQFF
TRBV20-1 | CSARDGTGFFSLF
TRBV5-1 | CASRRTSDTRHTQYF
TRBV7-8 | CASSFDLALQNNEQFF
TRBV18 | CASSPRQGAREQYF
TRBV5-5 | CASSSYEKLFF
TRBV6-2/TRBV6-3 | CASSRTGWSDYGYTF
TRBV28 | CASSFPRAAGELFF